Given below is one T cell receptor (beta chain) in context. These data belong to a study of CD8+CD57+ T cells in acquired aplastic anemia. Genomic DNA, serving as template, underwent TCR beta VDJ and CDR3 profiling. TCRdb reprocessed the reads with MiXCR, giving one entry per CDR3 protein. The table lists about 180,000 distinct CDR3 sequences, less than 55% of them singletons, with 2.5% to 3.5% in the top ten. The CDR3 is 13 amino acids. With 0 bases removed from V and 5 bases from J, the gap between germline ends came to 7 bases. Per germline, CDR1 LNHDA and CDR2 SQIVND (reference sequence). The sequenced sample consisted of sorted CD4+, CD8+, or CD8+CD57+ T cells (not recorded which) from PBMCs. The clonotype was recovered from a human donor in good health. The V and J genes are TRBV19 and TRBJ2-5, with D possibly TRBD2 on 5 matching bases. CDR3 region: CASSIDGEETQYF. In nucleotides, the CDR3 is TGTGCCAGTAGTATAGACGGGGAGGAGACCCAGTACTTC.